The sequence of this T cell receptor (beta chain) was determined in a study of blood T cell repertoires in COVID-19. The wider study: Sites in the United States, Italy and Spain provided acute and convalescent COVID-19 samples. PBMCs, B-cell-depleted T cells, or T cells provided the cDNA or gDNA that made up the material.

Enrolled during active infection, Seattle patients were then followed longitudinally. Assay used: immunoSEQ multiplex PCR; TCRdb lists only in-frame clones, some missing. The data show 200,000 to 250,000 clones, over 80% seen once. With V trimmed by 7 bases and J by 5 bases, 9 bases remained unmatched. This CDR3 contains 15 residues. Per germline, CDR1 MNHEY and CDR2 SVGAGI. The sequence derives from a woman in her 30s with COVID-19, enrolled during active disease. The chain combines TRBV6-5 with TRBJ2-3, with 10 bases lining up with TRBD1. The source material was peripheral blood. CDR3 sequence (DNA): TGTGCCAGCACTAACTGGGGACAGGGGATAGATACGCAGTATTTT. Its protein is CASTNWGQGIDTQYF.